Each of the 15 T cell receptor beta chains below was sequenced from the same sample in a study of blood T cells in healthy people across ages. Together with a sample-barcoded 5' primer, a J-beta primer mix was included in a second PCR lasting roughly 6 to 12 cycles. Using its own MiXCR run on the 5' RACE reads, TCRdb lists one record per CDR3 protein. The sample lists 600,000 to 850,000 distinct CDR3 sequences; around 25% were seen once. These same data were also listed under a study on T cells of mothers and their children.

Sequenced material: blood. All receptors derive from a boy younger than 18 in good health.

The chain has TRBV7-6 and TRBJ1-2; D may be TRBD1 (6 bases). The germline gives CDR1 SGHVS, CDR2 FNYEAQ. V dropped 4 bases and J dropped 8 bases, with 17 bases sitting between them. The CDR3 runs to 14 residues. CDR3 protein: CASSSSTGFGGYTF. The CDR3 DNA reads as TGTGCCAGCAGCTCCAGTACAGGGTTTGGAGGCTACACCTTC.

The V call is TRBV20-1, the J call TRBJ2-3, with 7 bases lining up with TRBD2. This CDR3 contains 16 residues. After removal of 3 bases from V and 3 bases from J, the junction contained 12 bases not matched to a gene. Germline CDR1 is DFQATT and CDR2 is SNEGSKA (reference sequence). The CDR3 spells CSASSSAGGWTDTQYF. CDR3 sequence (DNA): TGCAGTGCTAGTTCTTCGGCCGGGGGGTGGACAGATACGCAGTATTTT.

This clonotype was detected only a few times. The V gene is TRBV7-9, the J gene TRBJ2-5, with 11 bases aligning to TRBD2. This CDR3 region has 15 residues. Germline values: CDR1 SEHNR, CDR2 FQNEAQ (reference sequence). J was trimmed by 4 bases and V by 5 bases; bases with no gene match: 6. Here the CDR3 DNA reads TGTGCCAGCAGCACCATAGCGGGGGGGCTAGAGACCCAGTACTTC. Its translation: CASSTIAGGLETQYF.

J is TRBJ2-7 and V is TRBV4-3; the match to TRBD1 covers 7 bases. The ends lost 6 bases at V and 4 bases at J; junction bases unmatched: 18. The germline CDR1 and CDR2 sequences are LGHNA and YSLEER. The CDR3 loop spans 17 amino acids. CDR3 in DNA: TGCGCCAGCAGAATGGACCCACAGGGGATCGAACGGTACGAGCAGTACGTC. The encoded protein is CASRMDPQGIERYEQYV.

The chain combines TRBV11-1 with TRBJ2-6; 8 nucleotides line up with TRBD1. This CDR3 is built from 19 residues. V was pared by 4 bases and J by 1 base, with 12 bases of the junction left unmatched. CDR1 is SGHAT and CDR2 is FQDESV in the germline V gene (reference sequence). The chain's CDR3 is CASSSHRRTGTSGANVLTF. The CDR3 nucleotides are TGTGCCAGCAGCTCCCATCGGCGGACAGGGACTTCTGGGGCCAACGTCCTGACTTTC.

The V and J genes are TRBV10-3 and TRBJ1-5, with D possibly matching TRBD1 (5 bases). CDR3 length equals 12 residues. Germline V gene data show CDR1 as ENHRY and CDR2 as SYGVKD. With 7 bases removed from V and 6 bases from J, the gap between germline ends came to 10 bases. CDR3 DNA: TGTGCCATCAAATGGGGGGGTCAGCCCCAGCATTTT. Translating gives CAIKWGGQPQHF.

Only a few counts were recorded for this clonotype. CDR3 nucleotides: TGCGCCAGCAGCCAAGTTGCCGGGGCCACAGATACGCAGTATTTT. Its protein product is CASSQVAGATDTQYF. The rearrangement links TRBV4-3 to TRBJ2-3; D may match TRBD1 or TRBD2 (5 bases each). Trimming took 1 base from V and 2 from J, leaving 10 bases between them. The CDR3 contains 15 residues. Germline V lookup: CDR1 LGHNA, CDR2 YSLEER.

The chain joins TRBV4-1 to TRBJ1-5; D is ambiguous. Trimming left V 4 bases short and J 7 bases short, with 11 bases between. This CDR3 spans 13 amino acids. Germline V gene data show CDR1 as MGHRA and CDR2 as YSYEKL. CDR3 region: CASSREPHQPQHF. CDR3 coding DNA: TGCGCCAGCAGCCGAGAACCCCACCAGCCCCAGCATTTT.

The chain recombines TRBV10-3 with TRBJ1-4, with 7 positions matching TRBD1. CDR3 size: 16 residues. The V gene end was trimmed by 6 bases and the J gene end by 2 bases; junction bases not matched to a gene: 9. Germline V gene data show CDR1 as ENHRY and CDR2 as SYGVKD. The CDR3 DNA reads TGTGCCATCAGAACAGACAGGGTCGCGACTAATGAAAAACTGTTTTTT. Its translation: CAIRTDRVATNEKLFF.

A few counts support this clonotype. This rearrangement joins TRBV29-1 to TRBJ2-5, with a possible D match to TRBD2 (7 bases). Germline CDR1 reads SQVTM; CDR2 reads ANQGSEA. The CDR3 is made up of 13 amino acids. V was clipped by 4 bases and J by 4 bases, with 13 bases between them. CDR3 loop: CSVVGGAGETQYF. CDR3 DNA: TGCAGCGTTGTGGGGGGGGCCGGAGAGACCCAGTACTTC.

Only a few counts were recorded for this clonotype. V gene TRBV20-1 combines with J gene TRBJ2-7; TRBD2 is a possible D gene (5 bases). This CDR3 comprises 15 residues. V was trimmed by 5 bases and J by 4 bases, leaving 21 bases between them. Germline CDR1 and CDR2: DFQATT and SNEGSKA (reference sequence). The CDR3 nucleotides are TGCAGTGCTGAGGGCCTCGCTGAAAGAAAATACGAGCAGTACTTC. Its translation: CSAEGLAERKYEQYF.

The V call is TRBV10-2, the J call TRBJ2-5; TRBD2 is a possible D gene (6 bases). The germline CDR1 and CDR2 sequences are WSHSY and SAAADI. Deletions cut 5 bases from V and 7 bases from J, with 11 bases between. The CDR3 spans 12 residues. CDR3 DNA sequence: TGCGCCAGCAGTCCGGGAGTAGGGACCCAGTACTTC. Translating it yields CASSPGVGTQYF.

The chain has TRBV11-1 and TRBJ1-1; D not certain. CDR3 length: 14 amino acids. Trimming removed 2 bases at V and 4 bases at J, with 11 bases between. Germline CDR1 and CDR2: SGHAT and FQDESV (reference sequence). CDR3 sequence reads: CASSLIGFATEAFF. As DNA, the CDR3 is TGTGCCAGCAGCTTAATCGGGTTTGCCACTGAAGCTTTCTTT.

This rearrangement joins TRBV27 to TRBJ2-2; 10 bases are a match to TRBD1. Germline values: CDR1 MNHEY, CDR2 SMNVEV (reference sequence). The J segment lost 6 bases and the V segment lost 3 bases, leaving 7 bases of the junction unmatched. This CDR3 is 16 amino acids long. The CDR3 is CASSLLGQGTPGELFF. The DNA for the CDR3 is TGTGCCAGCAGTTTGTTGGGACAGGGGACACCCGGGGAGCTGTTTTTT.

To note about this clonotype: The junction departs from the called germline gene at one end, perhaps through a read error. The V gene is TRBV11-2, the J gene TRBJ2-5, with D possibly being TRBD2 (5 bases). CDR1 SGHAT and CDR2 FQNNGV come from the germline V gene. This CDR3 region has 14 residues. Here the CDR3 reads CASGFDYYQETQYF. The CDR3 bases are TGTGCCAGCGGCTTCGACTACTACCAAGAGACCCAGTACTTC.